This TCR beta chain was retrieved from a study of shared clonotypes between healthy human individuals. Study at large: Three plates were used per donor for CD4 naive, three for CD4 memory, two for CD8 naive and one for CD8 memory. The study's findings and limits: Sharing across a few donors was seen in around 5% of naive CD4 clonotypes.

Only in-frame clones appear in the TCRdb table, and some are missing; sequencing was by immunoSEQ multiplex PCR. The data hold approximately 2,000,000 clones, with about 90% observed a single time. Remarks on this clone: What it binds is unknown. Distinct nucleotide sequences in the sample also encode this CDR3.

Sequencing was done on a sample of naive CD4+ T cells from PBMCs. As for subset: CD45RA+ positively selected. The receptor comes from a man aged 18 to 29 in good health. Some clones in this sample may be carry-over from other donors' samples.

DNA of the CDR3: TGCAGCGTTGGGGGTAGGGGTTCGTACAATGAGCAGTTCTTC. As protein: CSVGGRGSYNEQFF. The chain has TRBV29-1 and TRBJ2-1, with a possible D match to TRBD1 (5 bases). There are 14 residues in the CDR3. Germline V gene data show CDR1 as SQVTM and CDR2 as ANQGSEA. V was clipped by 4 bases and J by 4 bases, with 14 bases between them.